This TCR beta chain was profiled in a study of technical replicates of blood from a few donors. In germline, CDR1 is SGHNT, CDR2 YYREEE (reference sequence). The CDR3 extends over 14 amino acids. V was pared by 0 bases and J by 0 bases, with 5 bases between. Sequencing was performed with immunoSEQ multiplex PCR; in TCRdb, only in-frame clones are kept and a portion is missing. The sample records 87,000 or so clones, 92% being singletons. Input material: T cells isolated from PBMCs. The sequence was obtained from a human donor in good health. The chain is built from TRBV5-4 and TRBJ2-3; D is undetermined. For the CDR3, the DNA is TGTGCCAGCAGCTTGGAATCGAGCACAGATACGCAGTATTTT. This encodes CASSLESSTDTQYF.